What follows describes a single T cell receptor beta chain. The data belong to a study of blood T cell repertoires in COVID-19. Whole-study context: The study drew acute and convalescent COVID-19 samples from the United States, Italy and Spain. T cells, B-cell-depleted T cells, or PBMCs provided the cDNA or gDNA that served as material.

V lost 4 bases, J lost 0 bases, and 11 bases lay in between. Germline V gives CDR1 SGHRS, CDR2 YFSETQ. The CDR3 loop spans 15 amino acids. Method: immunoSEQ multiplex PCR; TCRdb's copy keeps in-frame clones and lacks some. The sample includes roughly 260,000 clones, 85% to 95% of them seen just once. Enrolled through a virtual design, the participants were between roughly 18 and 90 years of age and came from fewer than 30 US areas. Cohort 3 recovered donors had two negative PCRs, clearance, or symptom resolution. The gene calls are TRBV5-1 and TRBJ1-3; D gene ambiguous. The sequenced sample was PBMCs or T cells enriched from blood (not recorded which). The clonotype originates from a woman aged 18-29 years who had recovered from COVID-19. In DNA, the CDR3 is TGCGCCAGCAGCCCATTAGAGAGCTCTGGAAACACCATATATTTT. It specifies CASSPLESSGNTIYF.